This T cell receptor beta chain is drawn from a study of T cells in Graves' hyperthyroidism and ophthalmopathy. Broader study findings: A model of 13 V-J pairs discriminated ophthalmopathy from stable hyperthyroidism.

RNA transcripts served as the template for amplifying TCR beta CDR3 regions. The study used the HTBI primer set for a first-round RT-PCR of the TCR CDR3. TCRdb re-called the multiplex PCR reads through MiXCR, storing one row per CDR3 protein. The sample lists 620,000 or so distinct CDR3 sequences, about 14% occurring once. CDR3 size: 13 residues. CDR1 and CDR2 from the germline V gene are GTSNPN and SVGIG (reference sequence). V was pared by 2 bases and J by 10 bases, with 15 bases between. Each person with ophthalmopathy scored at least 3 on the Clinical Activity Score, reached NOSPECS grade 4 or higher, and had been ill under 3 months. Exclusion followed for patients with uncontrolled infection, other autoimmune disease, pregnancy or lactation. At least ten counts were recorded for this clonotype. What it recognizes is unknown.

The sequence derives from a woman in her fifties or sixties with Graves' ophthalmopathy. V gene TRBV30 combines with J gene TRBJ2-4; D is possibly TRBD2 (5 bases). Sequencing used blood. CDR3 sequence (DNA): TGTGCCTGGAGTCGACTATCCTCCACAATTCAGTACTTC. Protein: CAWSRLSSTIQYF.